This T cell receptor (beta chain) emerged from a study of blood T cells in healthy people across ages. Study-level findings and limits: Correlation between TCR beta diversity and naive T cell percentage was strong.

This CDR3 spans 17 amino acids. Germline CDR1 reads MNHEY; CDR2 reads SMNVEV (reference sequence). J was trimmed by 4 bases and V by 4 bases; bases with no gene match: 14. Primed by a sample-barcoded 5' primer and a J-beta primer mix, a second PCR proceeded for about 6 to 11 cycles. A single record per CDR3 protein comes from TCRdb applying MiXCR to the 5' RACE reads. The sample lists about 1,400,000 distinct CDR3 sequences; 42% were seen once. In regard to this clonotype: Its antigen remains unknown.

The chain uses TRBV27 and TRBJ2-7; 9 nucleotides agree with TRBD1. The clonotype was recovered from a young woman in good health. The material sequenced was blood. CDR3 sequence: CASSSGPGTGILYEQYF. CDR3 in DNA: TGTGCCAGCAGTTCCGGACCTGGGACAGGGATATTGTACGAGCAGTACTTC.